The source of this T cell receptor beta chain is a study of human T cells and chemical hapten exposure. Across the whole study: Weekly administration of diphenylcyclopropenone to the scalp of patients continued throughout the approximately 25-week study. Study-wide points: The number of TCRs above 1 in 1000 frequency did not change after DPC sensitization.

The V end was cut by 1 base, the J end by 0 bases, with 7 bases between. The CDR3 is 15 residues long. For the library, individual cDNA molecules each received unique molecular identifiers. MiXCR was run by TCRdb on the RACE reads, yielding one entry per CDR3 protein. The table records 35,000 to 50,000 distinct CDR3 sequences, over 10% of them present only once. As to time point: pre-sensitization, week 0. As for treatment: therapeutic diphenylcyclopropenone sensitization with weekly scalp DPC. Non-pregnant alopecia patients aged 18 to 70, suitable for DPC therapy. A note on this clonotype: Antigen: not known.

This receptor was identified in a woman aged 30 to 39 with alopecia areata. Some clones in this sample may be carry-over from other donors' samples. The input for sequencing was whole blood, taken in connection with sensitization to the hapten diphenylcyclopropenone (DPC). The J gene is TRBJ2-1, the V gene TRBV12-3 or TRBV12-4; the D gene is possibly TRBD1 (5 bases). CDR3: CASSLGTPSYNEQFF. CDR3 nucleotide sequence: TGTGCCAGCAGTTTAGGGACACCCTCCTACAATGAGCAGTTCTTC.